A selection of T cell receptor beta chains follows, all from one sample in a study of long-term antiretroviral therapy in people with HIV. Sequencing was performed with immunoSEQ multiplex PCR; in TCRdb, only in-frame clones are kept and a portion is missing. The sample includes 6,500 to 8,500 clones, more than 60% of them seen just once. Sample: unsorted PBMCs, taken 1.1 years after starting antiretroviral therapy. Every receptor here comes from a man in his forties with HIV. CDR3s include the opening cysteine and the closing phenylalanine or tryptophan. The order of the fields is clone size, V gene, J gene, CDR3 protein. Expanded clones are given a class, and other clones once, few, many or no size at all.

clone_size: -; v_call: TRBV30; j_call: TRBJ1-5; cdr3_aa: CAVGGLRNQPQHF
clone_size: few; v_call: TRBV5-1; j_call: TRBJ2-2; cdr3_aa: CASSSPGDTGELFF
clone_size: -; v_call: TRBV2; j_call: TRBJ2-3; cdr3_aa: CASSDLAGGIGDTQYF
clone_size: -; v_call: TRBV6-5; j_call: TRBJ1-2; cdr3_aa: CASSSLFSQVDGYTF
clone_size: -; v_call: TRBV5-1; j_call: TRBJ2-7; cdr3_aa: CASSPGASGLYEQYF
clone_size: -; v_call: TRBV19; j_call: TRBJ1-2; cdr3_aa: CASSILGNYGYTF
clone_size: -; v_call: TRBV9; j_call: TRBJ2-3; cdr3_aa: CASSVDRLQGGQYF
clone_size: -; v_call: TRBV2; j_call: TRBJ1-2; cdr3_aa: CASSEGQGNYGYTF
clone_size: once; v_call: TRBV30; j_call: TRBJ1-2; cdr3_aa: CAWSVGFNYGYTF
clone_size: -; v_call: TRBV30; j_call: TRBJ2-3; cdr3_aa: CAWRKWRDTDTQYF
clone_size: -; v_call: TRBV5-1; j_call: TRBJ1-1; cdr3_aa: CASSLHRGNTEAFF
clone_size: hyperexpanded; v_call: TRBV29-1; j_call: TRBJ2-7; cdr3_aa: CSPWGGTSSYEQYF
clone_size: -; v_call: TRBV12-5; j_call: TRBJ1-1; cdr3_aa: CASGLLGTGEGSEAFF
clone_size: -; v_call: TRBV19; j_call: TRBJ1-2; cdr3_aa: CASSITVTDYGYTF
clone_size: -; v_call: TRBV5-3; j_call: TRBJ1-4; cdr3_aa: CASRGQGGNEKLFF
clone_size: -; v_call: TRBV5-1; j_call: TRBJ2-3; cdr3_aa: CASSGWGTDTQYF
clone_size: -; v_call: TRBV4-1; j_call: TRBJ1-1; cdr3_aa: CASSFAGTPLGGAFF
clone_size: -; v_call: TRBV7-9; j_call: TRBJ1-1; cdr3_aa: CASSRDSKAFF
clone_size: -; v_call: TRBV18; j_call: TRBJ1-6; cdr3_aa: CASSPRYVTQVDSPLHF
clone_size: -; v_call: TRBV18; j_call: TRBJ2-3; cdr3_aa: CASSLGQGSTDTQYF
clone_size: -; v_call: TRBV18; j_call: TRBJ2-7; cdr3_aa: CASSPSDLYRGQGHYEQYF
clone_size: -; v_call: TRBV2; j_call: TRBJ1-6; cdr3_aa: CASSEALRYNSPLHF
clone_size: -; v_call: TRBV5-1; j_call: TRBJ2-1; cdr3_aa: CASSSQGYDDQFF
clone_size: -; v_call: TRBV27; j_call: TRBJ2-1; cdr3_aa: CASKALASDNEQFF
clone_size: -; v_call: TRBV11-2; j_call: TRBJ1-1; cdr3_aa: CASSPRRGDTEAFF
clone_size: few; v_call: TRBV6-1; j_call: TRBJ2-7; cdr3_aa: CASIGGLAGVGQYF
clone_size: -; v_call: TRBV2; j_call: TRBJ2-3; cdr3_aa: CASLSGGAIDTQYF
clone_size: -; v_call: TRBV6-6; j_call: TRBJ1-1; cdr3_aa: CASRPAQVNTEAFF
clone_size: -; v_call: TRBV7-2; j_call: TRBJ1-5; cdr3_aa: CASSLYGGQPQHF
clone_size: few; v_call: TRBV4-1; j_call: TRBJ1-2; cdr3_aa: CASSRPGQGNYGYTF
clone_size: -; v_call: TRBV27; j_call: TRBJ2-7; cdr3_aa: CASSFGSDDEQYF
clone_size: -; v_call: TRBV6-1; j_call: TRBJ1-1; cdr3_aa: CASEVGWKNTEAFF
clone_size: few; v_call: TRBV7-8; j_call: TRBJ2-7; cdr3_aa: CASSLAEASSYEQYF
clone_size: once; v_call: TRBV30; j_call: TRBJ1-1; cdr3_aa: CAWKGSGRLNTEAFF
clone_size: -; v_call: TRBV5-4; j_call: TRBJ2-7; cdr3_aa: CASTTPGNPYEQYF
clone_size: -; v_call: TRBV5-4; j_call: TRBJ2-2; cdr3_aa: CASSPPGAGELFF
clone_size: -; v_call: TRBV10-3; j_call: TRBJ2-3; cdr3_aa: CAARGTGGGTDTQYF
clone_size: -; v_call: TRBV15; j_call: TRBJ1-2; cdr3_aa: CATSRDRGNYGYTF
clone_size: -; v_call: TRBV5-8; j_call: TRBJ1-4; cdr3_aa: CASSLEWGNEKLFF
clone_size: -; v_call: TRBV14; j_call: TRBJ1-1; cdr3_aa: CASSQHYGTGENTEAFF